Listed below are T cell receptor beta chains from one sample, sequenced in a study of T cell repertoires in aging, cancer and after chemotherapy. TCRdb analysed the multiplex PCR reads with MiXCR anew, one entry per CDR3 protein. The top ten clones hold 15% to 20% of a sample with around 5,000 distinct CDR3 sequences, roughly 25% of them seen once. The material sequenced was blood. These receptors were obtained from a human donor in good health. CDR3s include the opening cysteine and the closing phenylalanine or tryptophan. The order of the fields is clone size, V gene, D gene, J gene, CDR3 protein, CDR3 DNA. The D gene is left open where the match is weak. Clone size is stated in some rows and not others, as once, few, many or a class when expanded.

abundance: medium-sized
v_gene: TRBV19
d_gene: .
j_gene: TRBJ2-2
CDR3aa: CASSRITGELFF
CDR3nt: TGTGCCAGTAGTAGAATAACCGGGGAGCTGTTTTTT

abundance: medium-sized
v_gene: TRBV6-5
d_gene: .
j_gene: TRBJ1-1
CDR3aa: CASSRRGEAFF
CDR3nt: TGTGCCAGCAGCCGCAGGGGAGAAGCTTTCTTT

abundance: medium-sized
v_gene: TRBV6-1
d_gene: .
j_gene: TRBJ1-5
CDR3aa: CASRSGTGSQPQHF
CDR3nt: TGTGCCAGCAGGAGTGGTACAGGGAGCCAGCCCCAGCATTTT

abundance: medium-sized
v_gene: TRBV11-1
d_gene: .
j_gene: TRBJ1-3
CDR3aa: CASSQAGTSGNTIYF
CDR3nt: TGTGCCAGCAGCCAAGCAGGGACGTCAGGAAACACCATATATTTT

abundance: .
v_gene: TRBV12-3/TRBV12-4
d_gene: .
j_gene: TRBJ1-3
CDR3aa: CASSLGAGGNTIYF
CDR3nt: TGTGCCAGCAGTTTAGGGGCGGGCGGAAACACCATATATTTT

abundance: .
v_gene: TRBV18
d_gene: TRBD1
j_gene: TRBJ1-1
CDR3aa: CASSQTGEFTEAFF
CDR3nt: TGTGCCAGCTCACAGACAGGGGAATTTACTGAAGCTTTCTTT

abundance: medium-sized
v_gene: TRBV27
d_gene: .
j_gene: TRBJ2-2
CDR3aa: CASSLRWGGELFF
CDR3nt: TGTGCCAGCAGTTTAAGATGGGGCGGGGAGCTGTTTTTT

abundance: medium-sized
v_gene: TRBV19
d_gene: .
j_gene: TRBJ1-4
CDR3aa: CASGQTREKLFF
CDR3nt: TGTGCCAGTGGACAGACCCGGGAGAAACTGTTTTTT

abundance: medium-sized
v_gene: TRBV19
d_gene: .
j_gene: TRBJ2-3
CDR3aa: CASSKGSRLGDTQYF
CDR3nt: TGTGCCAGTAGTAAGGGTAGCCGCCTCGGGGATACGCAGTATTTT

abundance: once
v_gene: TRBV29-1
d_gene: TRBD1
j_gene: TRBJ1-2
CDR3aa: CSVGGGQGNYNYTF
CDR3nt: TGCAGCGTTGGGGGAGGACAGGGGAACTATAACTACACCTTC

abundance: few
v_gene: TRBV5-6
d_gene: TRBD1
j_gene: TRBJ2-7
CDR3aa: CASSFRTGSSYEQYF
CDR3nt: TGTGCCAGCAGCTTCCGGACAGGGAGCTCCTACGAGCAGTACTTC

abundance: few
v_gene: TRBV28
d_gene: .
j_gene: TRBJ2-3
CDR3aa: CASSLSGVADTQYF
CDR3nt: TGTGCCAGCAGTTTATCGGGGGTCGCAGATACGCAGTATTTT

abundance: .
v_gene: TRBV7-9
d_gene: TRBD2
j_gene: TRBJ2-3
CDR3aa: CASTPRSGATDTQYF
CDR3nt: TGTGCCAGCACCCCTCGGAGCGGGGCAACAGATACGCAGTATTTT

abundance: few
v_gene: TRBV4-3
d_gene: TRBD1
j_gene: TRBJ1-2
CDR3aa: CASTPSRGLYYGYTF
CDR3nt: TGCGCCAGCACTCCATCCAGGGGGCTCTACTATGGCTACACCTTC

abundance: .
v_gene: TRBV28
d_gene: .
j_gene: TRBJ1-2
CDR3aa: CASSTGTANGYTF
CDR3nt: TGTGCCAGCAGTACCGGGACTGCGAACGGCTACACCTTC

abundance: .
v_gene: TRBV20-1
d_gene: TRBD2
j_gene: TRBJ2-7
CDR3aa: CSARGVAGAYSSYEQYF
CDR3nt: TGCAGTGCCAGGGGGGTAGCGGGGGCCTATTCCTCCTACGAGCAGTACTTC

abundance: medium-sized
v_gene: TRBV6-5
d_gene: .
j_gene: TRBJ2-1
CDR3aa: CASSFAAEGWNEQFF
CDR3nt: TGTGCCAGCAGTTTTGCAGCTGAGGGATGGAATGAGCAGTTCTTC

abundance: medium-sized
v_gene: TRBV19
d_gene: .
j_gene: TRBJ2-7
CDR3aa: CASSIRTAPYEQYF
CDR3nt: TGTGCCAGTAGTATTCGGACGGCGCCCTACGAGCAGTACTTC

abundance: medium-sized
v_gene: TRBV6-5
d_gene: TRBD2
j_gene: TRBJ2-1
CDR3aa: CASAAGGIEQFF
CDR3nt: TGTGCCAGCGCGGCGGGGGGGATTGAGCAGTTCTTC

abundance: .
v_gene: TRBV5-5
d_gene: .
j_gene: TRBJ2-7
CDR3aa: CASSFDLTYEQYF
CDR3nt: TGCGCCAGCAGCTTTGACTTAACCTACGAGCAGTACTTC

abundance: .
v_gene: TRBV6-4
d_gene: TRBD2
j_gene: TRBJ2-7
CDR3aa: CATRDSGGWEQYF
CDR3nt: TGTGCCACCAGGGATAGCGGGGGCTGGGAGCAGTACTTC

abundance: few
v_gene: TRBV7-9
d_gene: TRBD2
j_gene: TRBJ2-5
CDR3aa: CASSSSGTRVQETQYF
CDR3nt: TGTGCCAGCAGCTCCTCCGGGACTAGGGTACAAGAGACCCAGTACTTC

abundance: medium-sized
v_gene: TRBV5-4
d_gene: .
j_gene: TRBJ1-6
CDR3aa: CASSLFGTGTYNSPLHF
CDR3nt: TGTGCCAGCAGCTTGTTCGGCACTGGAACCTATAATTCACCCCTCCACTTT

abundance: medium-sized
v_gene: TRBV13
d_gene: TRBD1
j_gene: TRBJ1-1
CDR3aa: CASSRTGGTEAFF
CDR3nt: TGTGCCAGCAGCCGAACAGGGGGCACTGAAGCTTTCTTT

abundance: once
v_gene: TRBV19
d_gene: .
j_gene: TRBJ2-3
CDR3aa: CASISGAGTDTQYF
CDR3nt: TGTGCCAGTATCTCCGGGGCAGGGACAGATACGCAGTATTTT

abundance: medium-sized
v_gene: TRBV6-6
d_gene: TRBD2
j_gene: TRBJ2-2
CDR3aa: CASRPGLAVTGELFF
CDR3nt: TGTGCCAGCAGACCGGGACTAGCGGTCACCGGGGAGCTGTTTTTT

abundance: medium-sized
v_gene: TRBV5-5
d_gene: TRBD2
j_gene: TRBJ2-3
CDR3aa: CASSLGTSGGGNTQYF
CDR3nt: TGTGCCAGCAGCCTCGGGACTTCGGGGGGAGGAAATACGCAGTATTTT

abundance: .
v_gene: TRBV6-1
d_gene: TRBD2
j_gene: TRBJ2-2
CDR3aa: CASSGLAGSNTGELFF
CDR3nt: TGTGCCAGCAGTGGACTAGCGGGGTCGAACACCGGGGAGCTGTTTTTT

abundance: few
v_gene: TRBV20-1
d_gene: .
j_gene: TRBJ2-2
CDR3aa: CSARRPGANTGELFF
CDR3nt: TGCAGTGCTAGGCGACCGGGGGCCAACACCGGGGAGCTGTTTTTT

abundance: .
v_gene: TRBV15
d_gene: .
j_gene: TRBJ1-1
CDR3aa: CATSRGGEYTEAFF
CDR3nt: TGTGCCACCAGCAGAGGGGGGGAGTACACTGAAGCTTTCTTT

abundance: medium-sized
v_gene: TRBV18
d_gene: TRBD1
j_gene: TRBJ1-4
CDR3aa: CASSPGQGRGEKLFF
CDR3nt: TGTGCCAGCTCACCGGGACAGGGGCGGGGTGAAAAACTGTTTTTT

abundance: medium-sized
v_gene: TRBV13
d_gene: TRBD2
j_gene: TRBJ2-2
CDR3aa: CASSTLASGSSTGELFF
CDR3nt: TGTGCCAGCAGCACCCTCGCCAGCGGGAGCTCCACCGGGGAGCTGTTTTTT

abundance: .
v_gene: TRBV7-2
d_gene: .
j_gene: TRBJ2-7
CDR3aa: CASSLGQTKTEQYF
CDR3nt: TGTGCCAGCAGCCTCGGACAGACTAAGACCGAGCAGTACTTC

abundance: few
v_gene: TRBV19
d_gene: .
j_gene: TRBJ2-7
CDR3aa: CASSIAGTATYEQYF
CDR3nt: TGTGCCAGTAGTATAGCCGGGACGGCTACCTACGAGCAGTACTTC

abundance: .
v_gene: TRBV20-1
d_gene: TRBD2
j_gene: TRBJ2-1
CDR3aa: CSAKPLAGEVNEQFF
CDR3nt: TGCAGTGCTAAACCTTTAGCGGGGGAGGTAAATGAGCAGTTCTTC

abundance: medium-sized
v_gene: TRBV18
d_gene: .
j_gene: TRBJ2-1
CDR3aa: CASSPPKGATAYYNEQFF
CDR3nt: TGTGCCAGCTCACCACCAAAGGGCGCGACAGCTTACTACAATGAGCAGTTCTTC